Presented here are 26 T cell receptor beta chains from one specimen sequenced in a study of cytomegalovirus exposure and HLA in healthy donors. This PCR relied on a set of 60 Vbeta primers and 13 Jbeta primers. Data came from immunoSEQ multiplex PCR; TCRdb stores just in-frame clones and leaves some out. The sample consists of approximately 260,000 clones, 84% of them appearing once. The sequenced material came from PBMCs. All receptors come from a woman aged 40 to 50 in good health and CMV-seropositive.

The chain links TRBV7-9 to TRBJ2-2; D call uncertain. CDR3 length equals 12 residues. The germline V gene encodes CDR1 SEHNR and CDR2 FQNEAQ (reference sequence). V was pared by 5 bases and J by 3 bases, with 4 bases between. The CDR3 DNA follows: TGTGCCAGCAGCACGGACACCGGGGAGCTGTTTTTT. Protein sequence: CASSTDTGELFF.

The chain couples TRBV6-5 to TRBJ2-1; TRBD2 matches 13 bases. This CDR3 is built from 16 residues. The junction had 2 bases not matched to a gene; V was cut back by 0 bases and J by 6 bases. Germline V gene lookup returns CDR1 MNHEY and CDR2 SVGAGI. This chain's CDR3 is CASSYSGTSGTNEQFF. In DNA, the CDR3 is TGTGCCAGCAGTTACTCCGGGACTAGCGGGACCAATGAGCAGTTCTTC.

The gene calls are TRBV28 and TRBJ2-7; 7 nucleotides agree with TRBD2. The CDR3 covers 16 residues. Losses at the gene ends were 3 bases for V and 2 bases for J; bases not matched to a gene: 10. Germline-derived CDR1 and CDR2 are MDHEN and SYDVKM. The chain's CDR3 is CASSFLSGAHPYEQYF. The CDR3 nucleotides read TGTGCCAGCAGTTTCCTAAGCGGGGCCCATCCCTACGAGCAGTACTTC.

The chain is built from TRBV7-2 and TRBJ2-1; 7 bases agree with TRBD2. This CDR3 region has 19 residues. Germline loops: CDR1 SGHTA, CDR2 FQGNSA. The V segment lost 5 bases and the J segment 0 bases; nucleotides outside the gene matches: 16. The CDR3 loop reads CASSPPNMAGVGSYNEQFF. CDR3 bases: TGTGCCAGCAGCCCCCCTAATATGGCGGGAGTAGGCTCCTACAATGAGCAGTTCTTC.

The J gene is TRBJ2-1, the V gene TRBV11-3; 9 bases map to TRBD2. Germline loops: CDR1 SGHNT, CDR2 YENEEA. There are 16 residues in the CDR3. Trimming cost V 4 bases and J 7 bases; bases outside gene matches: 11. CDR3 protein: CASSSAGGRARNEQFF. Here the CDR3 DNA reads TGTGCCAGCAGCTCAGCGGGCGGGAGGGCCCGTAATGAGCAGTTCTTC.

This clone was counted once. One end of the junction does not line up with germline, which may come from a read error. This chain joins TRBV10-3 and TRBJ1-1; D not certain. The CDR3 sequence is 13 residues long. Per germline, CDR1 ENHRY and CDR2 SYGVKD. The CDR3 is CVISEAINTEAFF. The CDR3 coding sequence is TGTGTCATCAGTGAGGCGATTAACACTGAAGCTTTCTTT.

The chain links TRBV29-1 to TRBJ2-2; weak D call: TRBD2 (6 bases). Germline CDR1 SQVTM, CDR2 ANQGSEA. This CDR3 region has 14 residues. V lost 7 bases and J lost 0, with 12 bases in between. This CDR3 is CSAHGTANTGELFF. The CDR3 nucleotides read TGCAGCGCCCACGGGACTGCGAACACCGGGGAGCTGTTTTTT.

V usage is TRBV28 and J usage is TRBJ1-4, with 10 bases identical to TRBD1. This CDR3 has 15 amino acids. Trimming took 5 bases from V and 5 from J; bases not matched to a gene: 5. Looked up from germline, CDR1 is MDHEN and CDR2 is SYDVKM. CDR3: CASSTGDRGNEKLFF. The CDR3 nucleotides are TGTGCCAGCAGTACAGGGGACAGGGGAAATGAAAAACTGTTTTTT.

About this clone: This sample also contains other DNA sequences that code for the same CDR3. The CDR3 DNA follows: TGCAGCGTTGAAGGGGGGACAGGGGAGGGCGGGAGCACAGATACGCAGTATTTT. Translation gives CSVEGGTGEGGSTDTQYF. V gene TRBV29-1 combines with J gene TRBJ2-3, with TRBD1 matching 10 bases. There are 18 residues in the CDR3. CDR1 is SQVTM and CDR2 is ANQGSEA in the germline V gene. V gave up 1 base and J gave up 0 bases; unmatched junction bases: 10.

This clone has a single count. The chain employs TRBV30 and TRBJ2-1, with D hard to call. The V and J ends lost 2 bases and 7 bases respectively, with 3 bases between them. The CDR3 consists of 10 residues. Per the germline V gene, CDR1 is GTSNPN and CDR2 is SVGIG (reference sequence). The CDR3 DNA follows: TGTGCCTGGAGTCGTAATGAGCAGTTCTTC. It is translated as CAWSRNEQFF.

This clone was picked up one time. The chain has TRBV25-1 and TRBJ1-2, with D possibly matching TRBD1 (6 bases). Germline V gene sequence: CDR1 MGHDK, CDR2 SYGVNS. Trimming stripped 0 bases from V and 4 bases from J, with 9 bases between. The CDR3 length is 14 residues. In DNA, the CDR3 is TGTGCCAGCAGTGAATATGGACAGACCTATGGCTACACCTTC. Translating gives CASSEYGQTYGYTF.

The chain couples TRBV29-1 to TRBJ2-6, with TRBD2 identical over 8 bases. The junction had 7 bases not matched to a gene; V was cut back by 0 bases and J by 0 bases. Germline V CDR1 and CDR2: SQVTM, ANQGSEA. This CDR3 is 18 amino acids long. The CDR3 here is CSVEDSGAKGSGANVLTF. CDR3 DNA sequence: TGCAGCGTTGAAGATAGCGGGGCGAAGGGCTCTGGGGCCAACGTCCTGACTTTC.

This rearrangement joins TRBV7-9 to TRBJ2-7; possible D gene TRBD1, 6 bases. Per the germline V gene, CDR1 is SEHNR and CDR2 is FQNEAQ (reference sequence). The V end lost 5 bases, the J end lost 7 bases, and 12 bases lay between the germline ends. The CDR3 length is 12 residues. Written as DNA, the CDR3 is TGTGCCAGCAGCCTGGGGGCAAGGGAGCAGTACTTC. It specifies CASSLGAREQYF.

This clone was seen only a few times. The chain uses TRBV18 and TRBJ1-2, with 7 nucleotides matching TRBD1. CDR3 length: 13 amino acids. CDR1 and CDR2 from the germline V gene are KGHSH and LQKENI. Trimming at V came to 5 bases and at J to 8 bases, leaving 8 bases not matched to a gene. The CDR3 DNA reads as TGTGCCAGCTCATCGGACAGGCCCCTGGGCTACACCTTC. As protein: CASSSDRPLGYTF. The entire variable domain, with the rest obtained from reference TRBV18 and TRBJ1-2, is as follows: NAGVMQNPRHLVRRRGQEARLRCSPMKGHSHVYWYRQLPEEGLKFMVYLQKENIIDESGMPKERFSAEFPKEGPSILRIQQVVRGDSAAYFCASSSDRPLGYTFGSGTRLTVV.

The V and J genes are TRBV29-1 and TRBJ1-2; 9 positions agree with TRBD1. CDR3 length: 11 amino acids. With 6 bases clipped from V and 13 bases from J, the junction kept 9 bases outside the gene matches. CDR1 SQVTM and CDR2 ANQGSEA come from the germline V gene. The CDR3 is CSVERDRVFTF. Here the CDR3 DNA reads TGCAGCGTCGAACGGGACAGGGTCTTCACCTTC.

The chain uses TRBV19 and TRBJ1-4; D remains unclear. Germline CDR1 is LNHDA and CDR2 is SQIVND (reference sequence). The CDR3 has 11 residues. Trimming removed 3 bases at V and 8 bases at J, with 4 bases between. The CDR3 here is CASSIGEKLFF. CDR3 DNA: TGTGCCAGTAGTATTGGCGAAAAACTGTTTTTT. Using reference TRBV19 and TRBJ1-4 for the parts outside the CDR3, the full variable domain is DGGITQSPKYLFRKEGQNVTLSCEQNLNHDAMYWYRQDPGQGLRLIYYSQIVNDFQKGDIAEGYSVSREKKESFPLTVTSAQKNPTAFYLCASSIGEKLFFGSGTQLSVL.

This clone was detected a few times. This sequence joins TRBV7-9 and TRBJ2-6, with 8 bases that match TRBD1. In germline, CDR1 is SEHNR, CDR2 FQNEAQ (reference sequence). This CDR3 is 13 amino acids long. The V segment lost 5 bases and the J segment 9 bases; nucleotides outside the gene matches: 3. CDR3 sequence (DNA): TGTGCCAGCAGCCTTGGGACAGGCAACGTCCTGACTTTC. Translating it yields CASSLGTGNVLTF.

As DNA, the CDR3 is TGTGCCAGCACCTTCACTCGGGACTGGGGGATGGAGCAGTACTTC. This translates into CASTFTRDWGMEQYF. The chain is built from TRBV6-1 and TRBJ2-7; perhaps TRBD2 as D (6 bases). Germline-derived CDR1 and CDR2 are MNHNS and SASEGT. The CDR3 is 15 amino acids. V shed 7 bases and J shed 7 bases, with 23 bases lying between them.

The chain recombines TRBV15 with TRBJ1-1; D unresolved. Germline CDR1 reads LNHNV; CDR2 reads YYDKDF (reference sequence). There are 12 residues in the CDR3. Trimming pared 2 bases from V and 8 bases from J, leaving 9 bases between. Here the CDR3 reads CATSRSQREAFF. The CDR3 DNA follows: TGTGCCACCAGCAGATCCCAACGGGAAGCTTTCTTT.

This chain uses TRBV5-1 with TRBJ1-1, with TRBD1 as a possible D gene (6 bases). The CDR3 covers 16 residues. Per germline, CDR1 SGHRS and CDR2 YFSETQ. V was clipped by 6 bases and J by 0 bases, with 18 bases between them. CDR3 nucleotides: TGCGCCAGCAAAATCTTAGCAGGGGTGCTGAACACTGAAGCTTTCTTT. Its protein product is CASKILAGVLNTEAFF. Full variable domain (remainder filled in from reference TRBV5-1 and TRBJ1-1): KAGVTQTPRYLIKTRGQQVTLSCSPISGHRSVSWYQQTPGQGLQFLFEYFSETQRNKGNFPGRFSGRQFSNSRSEMNVSTLELGDSALYLCASKILAGVLNTEAFFGQGTRLTVV.

This sequence joins TRBV9 and TRBJ2-1, with 7 bases identical to TRBD2. The CDR3 extends over 13 amino acids. The V gene's germline CDR1 is SGDLS and CDR2 YYNGEE. With 0 bases clipped from V and 9 bases from J, the junction kept 3 bases outside the gene matches. The CDR3 DNA sequence: TGTGCCAGCAGCGTAGTGCCTAGCGGTGAGCAGTTCTTC. As protein: CASSVVPSGEQFF.

The rearrangement joins TRBV30 to TRBJ2-1; 8 bases fit TRBD1. Germline V gives CDR1 GTSNPN, CDR2 SVGIG (reference sequence). This CDR3 comprises 15 residues. V gave up 1 base and J gave up 4 bases; unmatched junction bases: 6. Here the CDR3 DNA reads TGTGCCTGGAGTGGGACAGGGTCGAATTACAATGAGCAGTTCTTC. Translated, it gives CAWSGTGSNYNEQFF.

This sequence joins TRBV4-2 and TRBJ1-6, with D unclear. V dropped 1 base and J dropped 7 bases, with 2 bases sitting between them. The CDR3 extends over 12 amino acids. The V gene's germline CDR1 is LGHNA and CDR2 YNFKEQ. CDR3 residues: CASSQVNSPLHF. The CDR3 DNA follows: TGTGCCAGCAGCCAAGTAAATTCACCCCTCCACTTT.

The count of this clone is one. This rearrangement joins TRBV6-5 to TRBJ2-7; 11 nucleotides agree with TRBD2. Germline CDR1 is MNHEY and CDR2 is SVGAGI. V shed 2 bases and J 3 bases; nucleotides not matched to a gene: 3. The CDR3 is made up of 15 amino acids. CDR3 coding DNA: TGTGCCAGCAGTTACCGCCTAGCGGGGGGCTACGAGCAGTACTTC. Residues: CASSYRLAGGYEQYF.

This clone turned up a few times. This sequence joins TRBV27 and TRBJ2-1; 9 positions match TRBD2. CDR3 length equals 15 residues. From germline, CDR1 is MNHEY and CDR2 SMNVEV (reference sequence). V lost 2 bases, J lost 4 bases, and 3 bases stayed unmatched. In DNA, the CDR3 is TGTGCCAGCAGTTTACTAGCGGGAAAATACAATGAGCAGTTCTTC. This codes for CASSLLAGKYNEQFF.

This clone was seen a few times. The chain is built from TRBV6-1 and TRBJ2-7, with 11 bases identical to TRBD2. V was clipped by 8 bases and J by 5 bases; unmatched bases: 8. The CDR3 spans 14 residues. The germline CDR1 and CDR2 sequences are MNHNS and SASEGT. The CDR3 spells CASRTTSGTNEQYF. The CDR3 nucleotides are TGTGCCAGCCGTACGACTAGCGGGACTAACGAGCAGTACTTC.